A selection of T cell receptor beta chains follows, all from one sample in a study of T cells in Graves' hyperthyroidism and ophthalmopathy. One entry per CDR3 protein, called by TCRdb with MiXCR from the multiplex PCR reads. The table includes fewer than 450,000 distinct CDR3 sequences, 17% detected once. The sample consisted of blood. All receptors derive from a woman aged 25 to 39 with Graves' hyperthyroidism that later progressed to Graves' ophthalmopathy. Each CDR3 is given with its conserved first and last residue. A D gene is named only where the DNA matches it firmly.

d_gene,j_gene,v_gene,CDR3aa
-,TRBJ1-2,TRBV28,CASSLPTGLGYTF
-,TRBJ2-3,TRBV9,CASNPGGDTQYF
TRBD1,TRBJ1-3,TRBV6-1,CASNQVTGWSGNTIYF
TRBD2,TRBJ2-7,TRBV12-3/TRBV12-4,CASSLGPGGAYEQYF
-,TRBJ2-5,TRBV19,CASSITSQETQYF
-,TRBJ1-5,TRBV19,CASSIDWAWGNQPQHF
-,TRBJ2-5,TRBV29-1,CSVEKRGETQYF
-,TRBJ2-2,TRBV27,CASSLRGGSTGELFF
-,TRBJ1-4,TRBV28,CASIPSGGANEKLFF
TRBD1,TRBJ1-1,TRBV18,CASSPALGQGNTEAFF
TRBD1,TRBJ2-2,TRBV27,CASSLRPPGTAHTGELFF
-,TRBJ2-3,TRBV7-9,CASSFSSFTDTQYF
-,TRBJ2-7,TRBV11-2,CASSLPGKTYEQYF
TRBD2,TRBJ2-1,TRBV27,CASSRGTSGNYNEQFF
TRBD1,TRBJ1-6,TRBV7-9,CASSPLTGFGSPLHF
-,TRBJ2-7,TRBV5-5,CASSLVPGVTYEQYF
-,TRBJ2-7,TRBV28,CASSLGRPPYEQYF
-,TRBJ1-1,TRBV20-1,CSASTQPNTEAFF
-,TRBJ2-5,TRBV7-9,CANSLLTGRETQYF
-,TRBJ1-2,TRBV7-9,CASSPSADGGGYTF
-,TRBJ2-3,TRBV27,CASSLRGNKDTQYF
-,TRBJ2-7,TRBV15,CATSRDAGVRYEQYF
-,TRBJ1-6,TRBV2,CASSQSSYNSPLHF
-,TRBJ1-1,TRBV28,CASSLTQGMNTEAFF
TRBD1,TRBJ2-5,TRBV20-1,CSARDQGTEYF
TRBD2,TRBJ2-3,TRBV5-6,CASSFTSGSYTDTQYF
-,TRBJ2-7,TRBV20-1,CIARGRGTYEQYF
TRBD1,TRBJ2-3,TRBV4-1,CASSQGDSHNTDTQYF
-,TRBJ1-1,TRBV10-3,CASQLGQPNTEAFF
-,TRBJ1-2,TRBV19,CASSIAGGEYGYTF
TRBD1,TRBJ2-3,TRBV12-3/TRBV12-4,CASSLVIGTGIADTQYF
-,TRBJ1-5,TRBV28,CASSLPTTDIAHRPQHF
-,TRBJ2-5,TRBV5-6,CASSLVGAWSGGLETQYF
TRBD1,TRBJ2-7,TRBV18,CASSPGQGAYEQYF